A selection of T cell receptor beta chains follows, all from one sample in a study of T-cell reconstitution after alpha-beta-depleted transplantation in children. A single record per CDR3 protein comes from TCRdb applying MiXCR to the PCR reads. The table has about 980,000 distinct CDR3 sequences, under 30% seen once. The sample consisted of PBMCs, mostly from graft donor cells, taken 360 days after TCRalphabeta/CD19-depleted stem cell transplant. The receptors shown here come from a boy under three years old who had a stem cell transplant for SCID, so the T cells may come from the graft donor. The CDR3 runs from the conserved cysteine through the conserved F or W. D genes are given only for firm matches. Clone sizes are given selectively: once, few, many, or a class where the clone is expanded.

. | . | TRBJ1-2 | TRBV4-1 | CASSQDVGADGYTF | TGCGCCAGCAGCCAAGATGTGGGGGCAGATGGCTACACCTTC
. | . | TRBJ2-7 | TRBV9 | CASSALSGADSYEQYF | TGTGCCAGCAGCGCCCTGTCGGGGGCCGACTCCTACGAGCAGTACTTC
. | . | TRBJ1-3 | TRBV11-2 | CASSLVAGQGWGSGNTIYF | TGTGCCAGCAGCTTAGTAGCCGGGCAGGGCTGGGGATCTGGAAACACCATATATTTT
. | large | TRBJ1-5 | TRBV7-8 | CASSLGLGDSWGNQPQHF | TGTGCCAGCAGCTTAGGGTTAGGGGATAGCTGGGGCAATCAGCCCCAGCATTTT
. | few | TRBJ2-5 | TRBV29-1 | CSVKSWVGLETQYF | TGCAGCGTTAAGAGCTGGGTGGGCTTGGAGACCCAGTACTTC
. | . | TRBJ2-5 | TRBV12-3/TRBV12-4 | CASSLRTEIGQTQYF | TGTGCCAGCAGTTTACGAACCGAAATTGGGCAGACCCAGTACTTC
TRBD1 | . | TRBJ2-7 | TRBV5-5 | CASTNMPGQPYEQYF | TGTGCCAGCACCAACATGCCGGGACAGCCCTACGAGCAGTACTTC
TRBD1 | . | TRBJ2-7 | TRBV5-1 | CASSWGDRGIGEQYF | TGCGCCAGCAGCTGGGGGGACAGGGGTATTGGCGAGCAGTACTTC
. | few | TRBJ2-3 | TRBV3-1 | CASSQAGTGHTQYF | TGTGCCAGCAGTCAGGCCGGTACCGGTCATACGCAGTATTTT
TRBD2 | . | TRBJ2-7 | TRBV6-5 | CASSYAFGTSSTEQYF | TGTGCCAGCAGTTACGCGTTCGGGACTAGTTCTACCGAGCAGTACTTC
. | few | TRBJ1-4 | TRBV4-3 | CASSQGLSQQAKLFF | TGCGCCAGCAGCCAAGGTCTGTCGCAACAGGCGAAACTGTTTTTT
TRBD1 | few | TRBJ2-3 | TRBV20-1 | CSDGTAPQSDTQYF | TGCAGCGACGGGACAGCCCCTCAATCCGATACGCAGTATTTT
. | . | TRBJ1-2 | TRBV5-1 | CASSLSYRVGYTF | TGCGCCAGCAGCCTCTCCTACAGGGTTGGCTACACCTTC
TRBD1 | . | TRBJ2-1 | TRBV20-1 | CSARLNRGPINEQFF | TGCAGTGCTAGACTAAACAGGGGGCCGATCAATGAGCAGTTCTTC
TRBD1 | few | TRBJ1-2 | TRBV20-1 | CSAHRDRAPGYTF | TGCAGTGCACACCGGGACAGGGCTCCAGGCTACACCTTC
. | . | TRBJ2-3 | TRBV10-3 | CAISESWPDTQYF | TGTGCCATCAGTGAGTCCTGGCCAGATACGCAGTATTTT
TRBD1 | . | TRBJ2-2 | TRBV5-1 | CASSLGGTGTNTGELFF | TGCGCCAGCAGCTTGGGTGGGACAGGAACGAACACCGGGGAGCTGTTTTTT
. | few | TRBJ1-2 | TRBV5-1 | CASSLVGRRDYGYTF | TGCGCCAGCAGCTTAGTGGGACGGAGGGACTATGGCTACACCTTC
. | few | TRBJ2-7 | TRBV5-1 | CASSSTRTLEYEQYF | TGCGCCAGCAGCTCTACCCGGACCCTGGAGTACGAGCAGTACTTC
. | few | TRBJ2-3 | TRBV27 | CASSFSSRDTQYF | TGTGCCAGCAGTTTTAGTAGTAGAGATACGCAGTATTTT
. | . | TRBJ2-7 | TRBV27 | CASSLLPGATYEQYF | TGTGCCAGCAGTTTATTGCCAGGGGCCACCTACGAGCAGTACTTC
TRBD2 | few | TRBJ2-5 | TRBV5-1 | CASSSRNFPGLAGTQETQYF | TGCGCCAGCAGTTCTCGCAACTTTCCGGGACTAGCGGGTACCCAAGAGACCCAGTACTTC
. | few | TRBJ2-7 | TRBV20-1 | CSARDGPGGEQYF | TGCAGTGCTAGAGATGGGCCTGGGGGAGAGCAGTACTTC
. | . | TRBJ1-2 | TRBV12-3/TRBV12-4 | CASSLRSESYTF | TGTGCCAGCAGTTTACGGTCAGAGAGCTACACCTTC
. | few | TRBJ2-2 | TRBV6-2/TRBV6-3 | CASSVAGSVLTGELFF | TGTGCCAGCAGCGTAGCTGGTTCGGTCTTGACCGGGGAGCTGTTTTTT
. | few | TRBJ1-3 | TRBV12-3/TRBV12-4 | CASSLTGSPGNTIYF | TGTGCCAGCAGTCTGACGGGATCTCCGGGAAACACCATATATTTT
. | few | TRBJ1-3 | TRBV25-1 | CASSEDYTIYF | TGTGCCAGCAGCGAAGACTACACCATATATTTT
TRBD2 | . | TRBJ2-2 | TRBV12-3/TRBV12-4 | CASSSERGANTGELFF | TGTGCCAGCAGTTCCGAGCGGGGGGCGAACACCGGGGAGCTGTTTTTT
TRBD1 | . | TRBJ2-1 | TRBV20-1 | CSPWATGSSQFF | TGCAGTCCCTGGGCGACAGGGAGTTCGCAGTTCTTC
. | . | TRBJ2-5 | TRBV12-3/TRBV12-4 | CASSFRRGLDETQYF | TGTGCCAGCAGTTTCCGGCGGGGGCTCGACGAGACCCAGTACTTC
. | few | TRBJ2-5 | TRBV7-8 | CASSLGGEKTQYF | TGTGCCAGCAGCTTAGGCGGGGAAAAGACCCAGTACTTC
TRBD1 | . | TRBJ2-3 | TRBV12-3/TRBV12-4 | CAIQSGPRGHTDTQYF | TGTGCCATCCAATCGGGACCCAGGGGGCACACAGATACGCAGTATTTT